Listed here are 22 T cell receptor beta chains from one sample, sequenced in a study of control samples from healthy donors and cancer patients. Sequencing was performed with immunoSEQ multiplex PCR; in TCRdb, only in-frame clones are kept and a portion is missing. Altogether about 94,000 clones are present, 90% being singletons, with the ten largest covering over 3%. The sequenced sample consisted of blood. These receptors originate from a woman in her late teens or twenties in good health.

CDR3 DNA sequence: TGTGCCACCAGTGATCCGGACAGGAGCTATGGCTACACCTTC. This encodes CATSDPDRSYGYTF. J is TRBJ1-2 and V is TRBV24-1; 7 bases align to TRBD1. The CDR3 extends over 14 amino acids. Germline CDR1 reads KGHDR; CDR2 reads SFDVKD. Trimming at V came to 3 bases and at J to 4 bases, leaving 4 bases not matched to a gene.

V usage is TRBV4-1 and J usage is TRBJ2-7; D remains ambiguous. The CDR3 has 16 residues. Germline assignment: CDR1 MGHRA and CDR2 YSYEKL. V lost 1 base, J lost 1 base, and 14 bases lay in between. In nucleotides, the CDR3 is TGCGCCAGCAGCCAAGGCCAAAGGAACAGATCCTACGAGCAGTACTTC. It encodes CASSQGQRNRSYEQYF.

The chain has TRBV4-2 and TRBJ2-5; D possibly corresponds to TRBD2 (5 bases). Looked up from germline, CDR1 is LGHNA and CDR2 is YNFKEQ. Trimming removed 2 bases from V and 5 bases from J, with 12 bases in between. The CDR3 has 14 residues. CDR3 in amino acids: CASSQLVERETQYF. As DNA, the CDR3 is TGTGCCAGCAGCCAATTGGTCGAGCGGGAGACCCAGTACTTC.

The chain carries TRBV19 and TRBJ2-1, with 11 nucleotides matching TRBD2. CDR1 and CDR2 from the germline V gene are LNHDA and SQIVND (reference sequence). The CDR3 has 15 residues. Losses at the gene ends were 5 bases for V and 5 bases for J; bases not matched to a gene: 5. In nucleotides, the CDR3 is TGTGCCAGTAGTGTCCTAGCGGGGGGCGACAATGAGCAGTTCTTC. This gives the protein CASSVLAGGDNEQFF.

The gene calls are TRBV13 and TRBJ1-6, with D tentatively TRBD1 (5 bases). Deletions cut 2 bases from V and 0 bases from J, with 8 bases between. The CDR3 is made up of 16 amino acids. Germline V gene lookup returns CDR1 PRHDT and CDR2 FYEKMQ (reference sequence). The CDR3 loop is CASSLRGGSYNSPLHF. As DNA, the CDR3 is TGTGCCAGCAGCTTAAGGGGCGGCTCCTATAATTCACCCCTCCACTTT.

The chain joins TRBV5-4 to TRBJ1-6; D ambiguous. This CDR3 is 13 amino acids long. Looked up from germline, CDR1 is SGHNT and CDR2 is YYREEE (reference sequence). Trimming removed 0 bases from V and 7 bases from J, with 5 bases in between. DNA of the CDR3: TGTGCCAGCAGCTTGGTCACGAATTCACCCCTCCACTTT. Translation: CASSLVTNSPLHF.

This chain connects TRBV5-6 to TRBJ2-3, with 9 bases that match TRBD2. With V trimmed by 2 bases and J by 0 bases, 7 bases remained unmatched. The length of the CDR3 is 17 residues. CDR1 and CDR2 from the germline V gene are SGHDT and YYEEEE. CDR3 coding DNA: TGTGCCAGCAGCTTCCTCCTAGCGGGGTCTAGCACAGATACGCAGTATTTT. Encoded protein: CASSFLLAGSSTDTQYF.

The sample holds one count of this clone. The CDR3 sequence is CASSPSGQGKRKLFF. CDR3 sequence (DNA): TGTGCCAGCTCACCATCGGGACAGGGTAAAAGGAAACTGTTTTTT. The rearrangement links TRBV18 to TRBJ1-4; TRBD1 agrees at 9 bases. The CDR3 spans 15 residues. In germline, CDR1 is KGHSH, CDR2 LQKENI. J was trimmed by 11 bases and V by 2 bases; bases with no gene match: 9.

The V call is TRBV19, the J call TRBJ1-1; a possible D gene is TRBD1 (6 bases). The CDR3 has 11 residues. V lost 10 bases and J lost 11, with 17 bases in between. Germline CDR1 is LNHDA and CDR2 is SQIVND (reference sequence). The CDR3 DNA reads TGTGCCACCCGTCAGGGAGGGGGTGCTTTCTTT. The encoded protein is CATRQGGGAFF.

J is TRBJ2-3 and V is TRBV15; D call uncertain. The CDR3 covers 13 residues. CDR1 is LNHNV, CDR2 YYDKDF, per germline (reference sequence). The V and J ends lost 5 bases and 3 bases respectively, with 9 bases between them. The CDR3: CATSGKKTDTQYF. The CDR3 DNA sequence: TGTGCCACCAGCGGGAAGAAGACAGATACGCAGTATTTT.

The genes are TRBV5-1 and TRBJ1-1, with a possible D match to TRBD1 (6 bases). CDR1 and CDR2 from the germline V gene are SGHRS and YFSETQ. V was cut by 0 bases and J by 8 bases, with 14 bases left in between. This CDR3 is 14 amino acids long. The CDR3 region has the DNA TGCGCCAGCAGCTTGGGAATGGACGGGGGCGAAGCTTTCTTT. Its protein is CASSLGMDGGEAFF.

This rearrangement joins TRBV24-1 to TRBJ1-5; D ambiguous. The CDR3 consists of 17 residues. CDR1 and CDR2 from the germline V gene are KGHDR and SFDVKD. V was shortened by 9 bases and J by 0 bases, with 20 bases between the two germline ends. The CDR3 DNA reads as TGTGCCACCTCCCGTCCCGGATCGGCTTTTAGCAATCAGCCCCAGCATTTT. It yields the protein CATSRPGSAFSNQPQHF.

V usage is TRBV2 and J usage is TRBJ2-5; the D is unclear. Trimming shortened V by 4 bases and J by 5 bases, and 8 bases separated the two germline ends. CDR3 length: 12 amino acids. Germline V gives CDR1 SNHLY, CDR2 FYNNEI. The CDR3 DNA is TGTGCCAGCAGTGCCCGTTTGGAGACCCAGTACTTC. Its translation is CASSARLETQYF.

V gene TRBV7-9 combines with J gene TRBJ2-1, with D hard to call. The CDR3 is 14 residues long. V dropped 5 bases and J dropped 6 bases, with 14 bases sitting between them. CDR1 SEHNR and CDR2 FQNEAQ come from the germline V gene (reference sequence). The CDR3 region has the DNA TGTGCCAGCAGCCTCGTGCAAGGGCTCAATGAGCAGTTCTTC. Translated, it gives CASSLVQGLNEQFF.

The chain carries TRBV15 and TRBJ1-2, with D perhaps matching TRBD1 (5 bases). The CDR3 is made up of 16 amino acids. V shed 5 bases and J shed 8 bases, with 24 bases lying between them. The germline V gene has CDR1 LNHNV and CDR2 YYDKDF (reference sequence). CDR3 coding DNA: TGTGCCACCAGCGTACTGTCAGGGTCGACAATCAAGGGCTACACCTTC. This sequence encodes CATSVLSGSTIKGYTF.

The CDR3 reads CASSQVDRAAEAFF. The CDR3 nucleotides read TGTGCCAGCAGCCAAGTAGACAGGGCTGCTGAAGCTTTCTTT. J is TRBJ1-1 and V is TRBV3-1 (or the pseudogene TRBV3-2), with 7 bases that match TRBD1. Germline V gene data show CDR1 as LGHDT and CDR2 as YNNKEL (reference sequence). The CDR3 runs 14 residues. The V and J ends lost 1 base and 6 bases, in that order; junction bases with no gene match: 5.

The chain combines TRBV5-6 with TRBJ2-1; D ambiguous. There are 12 residues in the CDR3. CDR1 is SGHDT and CDR2 is YYEEEE in the germline V gene. Between the trimmed V and J ends, which lost 0 bases and 12 bases, there was a span of 10 bases. Here the CDR3 DNA reads TGTGCCAGCAGCTTGGACAGAGATGCGCAGTTCTTC. Residues: CASSLDRDAQFF.

The J gene is TRBJ2-7, the V gene TRBV6-5; D is unresolved. The CDR3 spans 14 residues. Germline V gene lookup returns CDR1 MNHEY and CDR2 SVGAGI. V lost 7 bases, J lost 0 bases, and 13 bases lay in between. CDR3 amino acids: CASNPHRSSYEQYF. As DNA, the CDR3 is TGTGCCAGCAATCCACACCGGAGCTCCTACGAGCAGTACTTC.

The chain employs TRBV4-2 and TRBJ1-2; D remains ambiguous. Germline V gene sequence: CDR1 LGHNA, CDR2 YNFKEQ. The CDR3 consists of 13 residues. The V gene lost 0 bases and the J gene lost 8 bases, with 10 bases spanning the gap. CDR3: CASSQEMIGGYTF. The CDR3 bases are TGTGCCAGCAGCCAAGAGATGATAGGGGGCTACACCTTC.

This clone has only a few counts. This chain connects TRBV15 to TRBJ1-2; tentative D call: TRBD1 (5 bases). This CDR3 is built from 14 residues. V lost 5 bases and J 4 bases, leaving 14 bases between the germline ends. The V gene's germline CDR1 is LNHNV and CDR2 YYDKDF (reference sequence). The CDR3 loop is CATSPFSGIYGYTF. The CDR3 DNA sequence: TGTGCCACCAGCCCCTTTTCAGGGATCTATGGCTACACCTTC.

The J gene is TRBJ1-2, the V gene TRBV10-3, with D possibly being TRBD1 (6 bases). Per germline, CDR1 ENHRY and CDR2 SYGVKD. The CDR3 has 14 amino acids. Trimming removed 0 bases from V and 7 bases from J, with 12 bases in between. CDR3 protein: CAISESGAGIGYTF. In DNA, the CDR3 is TGTGCCATCAGTGAGTCGGGGGCAGGGATTGGCTACACCTTC.

This sequence joins TRBV3-1 (or the pseudogene TRBV3-2) and TRBJ2-1; 10 nucleotides line up with TRBD2. There are 15 residues in the CDR3. The germline V gene has CDR1 LGHDT and CDR2 YNNKEL (reference sequence). Trimming took 2 bases from V and 2 from J; bases not matched to a gene: 0. CDR3 in DNA: TGTGCCAGCAGCCAACTAGCGGGGGCCTACAATGAGCAGTTCTTC. Amino acids: CASSQLAGAYNEQFF.